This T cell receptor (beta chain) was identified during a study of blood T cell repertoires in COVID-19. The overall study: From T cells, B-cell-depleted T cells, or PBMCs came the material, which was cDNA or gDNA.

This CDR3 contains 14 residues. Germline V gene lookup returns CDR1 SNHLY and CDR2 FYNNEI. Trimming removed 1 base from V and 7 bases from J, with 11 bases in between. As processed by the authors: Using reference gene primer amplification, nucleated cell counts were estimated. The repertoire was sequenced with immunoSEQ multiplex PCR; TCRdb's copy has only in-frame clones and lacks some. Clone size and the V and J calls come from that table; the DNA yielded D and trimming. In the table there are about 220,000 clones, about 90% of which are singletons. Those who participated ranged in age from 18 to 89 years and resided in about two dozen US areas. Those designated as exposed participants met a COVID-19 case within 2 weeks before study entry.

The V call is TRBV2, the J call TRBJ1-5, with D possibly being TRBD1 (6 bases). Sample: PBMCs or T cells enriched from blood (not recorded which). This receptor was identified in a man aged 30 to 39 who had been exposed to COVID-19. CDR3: CASSEGLTGQPQHF. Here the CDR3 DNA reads TGTGCCAGCAGTGAAGGACTAACAGGGCAGCCCCAGCATTTT.